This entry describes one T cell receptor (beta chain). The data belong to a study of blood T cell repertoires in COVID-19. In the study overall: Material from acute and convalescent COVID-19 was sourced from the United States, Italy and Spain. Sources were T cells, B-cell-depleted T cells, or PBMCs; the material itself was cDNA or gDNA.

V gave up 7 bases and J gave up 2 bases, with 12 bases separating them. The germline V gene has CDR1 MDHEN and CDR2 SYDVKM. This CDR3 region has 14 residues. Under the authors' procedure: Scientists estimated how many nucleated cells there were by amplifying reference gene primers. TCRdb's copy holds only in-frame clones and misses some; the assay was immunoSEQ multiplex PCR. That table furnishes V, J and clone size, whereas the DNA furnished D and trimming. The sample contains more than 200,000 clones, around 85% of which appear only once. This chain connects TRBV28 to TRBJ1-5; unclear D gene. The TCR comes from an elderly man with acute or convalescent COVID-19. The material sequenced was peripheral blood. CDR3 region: CASISGVRNQPQHF. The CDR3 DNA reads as TGTGCCAGCATCTCTGGAGTTCGCAATCAGCCCCAGCATTTT.